This entry describes one T cell receptor beta chain. This sample is part of a study of technical replicates of blood from several donors. CDR1 and CDR2 (germline): MNHEY, SMNVEV (reference sequence). The V and J ends lost 2 bases and 5 bases, in that order; junction bases with no gene match: 12. This CDR3 is 17 amino acids long. The method was immunoSEQ multiplex PCR; TCRdb's version includes in-frame clones alone and lacks a portion of them. This table holds tens of thousands of clones, roughly 97% found once. This clonotype was sampled from a human donor in good health. This chain uses TRBV27 with TRBJ2-5; 9 bases match TRBD1. Sequenced material: T cells isolated from PBMCs. The CDR3 spells CASSLVYRHRGLETQYF. The CDR3 DNA sequence: TGTGCCAGCAGTTTAGTATACAGGCACAGGGGGCTGGAGACCCAGTACTTC.